The entry that follows covers one T cell receptor (beta chain) sequence. Germline-derived CDR1 and CDR2 are MNHEY and SMNVEV (reference sequence). The trim removed 5 bases at V and 6 bases at J, leaving 6 bases unmatched. This CDR3 is built from 14 residues. Source study methods: Amplification from reference gene primers served as the basis for estimated nucleated cell counts. Method: immunoSEQ multiplex PCR; TCRdb's copy keeps in-frame clones and lacks some. That table gives V, J and clone size, and the DNA gave D and trimming. This sample has approximately 100,000 clones, with 65% to 75% found just once. The data were taken from a study of blood T cell repertoires in COVID-19. Study background: COVID-19 samples, acute and convalescent, were from the United States, Italy and Spain.

The V and J genes are TRBV27 and TRBJ2-3, with TRBD1 matching 9 bases. The specimen sequenced was peripheral blood. The receptor was isolated from a man of 80 years or more with acute or convalescent COVID-19. The CDR3 sequence: CASSPQGAGDTQYF. CDR3 bases: TGTGCCAGCAGTCCACAGGGGGCTGGTGATACGCAGTATTTT.